This TCR beta chain was identified during a study of long-term antiretroviral therapy in people with HIV. Study outcomes and limitations: Pre-ART-expanded clones dominated the repertoire at all time points.

Survey-level resolution applied to immunoSEQ assay v3.0. Clones were sequenced by immunoSEQ multiplex PCR, and TCRdb holds only the in-frame ones, with some missing. The data contain approximately 20,000 clones, 75% to 85% of them singletons. CDR1 and CDR2 from the germline V gene are MNHEY and SMNVEV (reference sequence). Trimming shortened V by 3 bases and J by 12 bases, and 14 bases separated the two germline ends. CDR3 length: 13 amino acids. About this clone: Its antigen is as yet unknown.

V usage is TRBV27 and J usage is TRBJ1-4; a weak D match, TRBD1 (5 bases). The clonotype originates from a woman in her thirties or forties with HIV. The material was unsorted PBMCs, obtained 0.2 years after starting antiretroviral therapy. The DNA for the CDR3 is TGTGCCAGCAGTTTTTCTAAGGGGACGGAACTGTTTTTT. Encoded protein: CASSFSKGTELFF.